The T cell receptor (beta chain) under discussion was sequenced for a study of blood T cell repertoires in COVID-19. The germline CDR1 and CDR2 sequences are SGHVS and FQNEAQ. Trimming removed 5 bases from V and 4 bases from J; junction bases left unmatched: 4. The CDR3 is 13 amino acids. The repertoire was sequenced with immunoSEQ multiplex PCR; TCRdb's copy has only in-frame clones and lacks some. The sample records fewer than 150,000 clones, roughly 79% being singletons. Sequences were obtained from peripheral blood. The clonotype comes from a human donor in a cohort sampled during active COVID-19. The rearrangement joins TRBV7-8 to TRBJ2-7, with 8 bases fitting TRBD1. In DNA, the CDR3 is TGTGCCAGCAGCCGGACAGGGATTTACGAGCAGTACTTC. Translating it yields CASSRTGIYEQYF.